A selection of T cell receptor beta chains follows, all from one sample in a study of PD-L1 blockade in urothelial cancer. Assay: immunoSEQ multiplex PCR; the TCRdb copy retains only in-frame clones and omits some. The data contain some 84,000 clones, roughly 82% of them singletons. The starting material was PBMCs, obtained around atezolizumab (anti-PD-L1) treatment. The receptors stem from a man between 65 and 80 years old with urothelial cancer. Each CDR3 is given with its conserved first and last residue. A D gene is named only where the DNA matches it firmly. The size of a clone is reported for some rows only, either as once, few or many, or as a class for expanded clones.

D gene	clone size	V gene	J gene	CDR3 protein	CDR3 DNA
TRBD1	.	TRBV9	TRBJ2-7	CASSESGTGAYEQYF	TGTGCCAGCAGCGAATCCGGGACAGGGGCCTACGAGCAGTACTTC
TRBD1	.	TRBV5-5	TRBJ2-1	CASSSWDSSYNEQFF	TGTGCCAGCAGCTCCTGGGACAGCTCCTACAATGAGCAGTTCTTC
.	.	TRBV7-3	TRBJ2-1	CAPSDPGHNEQFF	TGTGCCCCTAGCGATCCTGGACACAATGAGCAGTTCTTC
TRBD1	.	TRBV2	TRBJ2-5	CASSEPTTGAVETQYF	TGTGCCAGCAGTGAACCGACGACAGGGGCCGTGGAGACCCAGTACTTC
.	.	TRBV4-1	TRBJ1-3	CASSPPGSGNTIYF	TGCGCCAGCAGCCCCCCGGGCTCTGGAAACACCATATATTTT
TRBD1	.	TRBV5-1	TRBJ2-5	CASSFLTGTGGETQYF	TGCGCCAGCAGCTTCCTCACCGGGACAGGAGGCGAGACCCAGTACTTC
TRBD2	many	TRBV4-2	TRBJ2-7	CASSQVGGTYEQYF	TGTGCCAGCAGCCAAGTCGGGGGGACCTACGAGCAGTACTTC
.	once	TRBV7-9	TRBJ1-6	CASSRDRSSPLHF	TGTGCCAGCAGCCGCGACAGGAGTTCACCCCTCCACTTT
.	.	TRBV19	TRBJ1-5	CASSIAPFGNQPQHF	TGTGCCAGTAGTATAGCCCCCTTTGGCAATCAGCCCCAGCATTTT
TRBD1	.	TRBV19	TRBJ1-2	CASSGQGVGYGYTF	TGTGCCAGTAGCGGACAGGGTGTGGGCTATGGCTACACCTTC
TRBD1	.	TRBV2	TRBJ1-4	CASGRDRTNEKLFF	TGTGCCAGCGGCCGGGACAGGACTAATGAAAAACTGTTTTTT
.	once	TRBV18	TRBJ1-1	CASSPGGANTEAFF	TGTGCCAGCTCACCAGGGGGGGCGAACACTGAAGCTTTCTTT
.	.	TRBV7-2	TRBJ2-1	CASSLGGLTYNEQFF	TGTGCCAGCAGCTTGGGGGGGCTTACCTACAATGAGCAGTTCTTC
TRBD2	.	TRBV11-2	TRBJ2-3	CASSFFPSGRVADTQYF	TGTGCCAGCAGCTTTTTTCCTAGCGGGAGGGTTGCAGATACGCAGTATTTT
TRBD2	.	TRBV6-5	TRBJ2-1	CASNPTSASNEQFF	TGTGCCAGCAATCCGACTAGCGCGTCCAATGAGCAGTTCTTC
.	.	TRBV2	TRBJ1-2	CASSEDPFQGYTF	TGTGCCAGCAGTGAAGACCCCTTTCAGGGCTACACCTTC